The text below deals with one T cell receptor (beta chain). Trimming stripped 4 bases from V and 0 bases from J, with 22 bases between. Germline V gene lookup returns CDR1 DFQATT and CDR2 SNEGSKA (reference sequence). This CDR3 comprises 17 residues. Molecular barcoding with unique molecular identifiers was used for the TCRbeta library. From the PCR reads, TCRdb called clonotypes with MiXCR, one entry per CDR3 protein. Here the sample spans 110,000 or so distinct CDR3 sequences, around 6.4% being singletons. The data originate from a study of T-cell reconstitution after alpha-beta-depleted transplantation in children.

This chain links TRBV20-1 with TRBJ2-7; no reliable D call. The sequencing used PBMCs, mostly from graft donor cells, collected 360 days after TCRalphabeta/CD19-depleted stem cell transplant. The clonotype was recovered from a male patient aged 2-15 years who had a stem cell transplant for acute lymphoblastic leukemia, so the T cells may come from the graft donor. The chain's CDR3 is CSATTKRYQASSYEQYF. The CDR3 DNA reads as TGCAGTGCTACCACCAAACGATATCAGGCGAGCTCCTACGAGCAGTACTTC.